The next 9 T cell receptor beta chains were all read from a single sample in a study of OX40 agonist ivuxolimab in advanced cancers. Clones were sequenced by immunoSEQ multiplex PCR, and TCRdb holds only the in-frame ones, with some missing. The sample includes some 69,000 clones, 80% to 95% of them seen just once. The source was CD4+ or CD8+ T cells sorted from blood, collected in a trial of the OX40 agonist ivuxolimab. The receptors originated from an adult with an advanced solid tumor such as melanoma, head and neck, liver or kidney cancer.

V usage is TRBV15 and J usage is TRBJ2-2; no reliable D call. The CDR3 length is 19 residues. V shed 1 base and J shed 2 bases, with 20 bases lying between them. Germline loops: CDR1 LNHNV, CDR2 YYDKDF (reference sequence). CDR3 sequence (DNA): TGTGCCACCAGCAGAGTTCAGTTGGGGTGGTTTTTCAACACCGGGGAGCTGTTTTTT. Its translation is CATSRVQLGWFFNTGELFF.

The chain couples TRBV27 to TRBJ1-1, with D maybe TRBD1 (6 bases). The length of the CDR3 is 15 residues. Trimming pared 6 bases from V and 0 bases from J, leaving 14 bases between. Germline CDR1 MNHEY, CDR2 SMNVEV (reference sequence). For the CDR3, the DNA is TGTGCCAGCAGCCCCAGACAGGTTGTGAACACTGAAGCTTTCTTT. This sequence encodes CASSPRQVVNTEAFF.

DNA of the CDR3: TGTGCCAGCGAGAATCTCTCCGAGCAGTACTTC. Translated, it gives CASENLSEQYF. The chain combines TRBV2 with TRBJ2-7, with D unresolved. The CDR3 has 11 amino acids. Germline V gene data show CDR1 as SNHLY and CDR2 as FYNNEI. Trimming cost V 8 bases and J 6 bases, with 11 bases left between them.

J is TRBJ2-7 and V is TRBV11-2; D is perhaps TRBD1 (7 bases). V was clipped by 3 bases and J by 1 base, with 16 bases between them. CDR1 and CDR2 (germline): SGHAT, FQNNGV. This CDR3 is 16 amino acids long. Here the CDR3 DNA reads TGTGCCAGCAGCTTGGGCGGGACAGTCCCTTCCTACGAGCAGTACTTC. This translates into CASSLGGTVPSYEQYF.

The chain employs TRBV5-4 and TRBJ2-1; the D is unclear. The CDR3 has 13 residues. Per the germline V gene, CDR1 is SGHNT and CDR2 is YYREEE (reference sequence). V was trimmed by 0 bases and J by 4 bases, leaving 5 bases between them. The CDR3 spells CASSLDGYNEQFF. The CDR3, as DNA: TGTGCCAGCAGCTTGGACGGGTACAATGAGCAGTTCTTC.

This chain links TRBV5-1 with TRBJ1-1; D is ambiguous. The CDR3 has 14 residues. Germline values: CDR1 SGHRS, CDR2 YFSETQ. Trimming left V 0 bases short and J 0 bases short, with 6 bases between. The CDR3 sequence is CASSLERMNTEAFF. The CDR3 DNA reads TGCGCCAGCAGCTTGGAACGGATGAACACTGAAGCTTTCTTT. The variable domain in full, completed from reference TRBV5-1 and TRBJ1-1, reads KAGVTQTPRYLIKTRGQQVTLSCSPISGHRSVSWYQQTPGQGLQFLFEYFSETQRNKGNFPGRFSGRQFSNSRSEMNVSTLELGDSALYLCASSLERMNTEAFFGQGTRLTVV.

The J gene is TRBJ2-1, the V gene TRBV10-3; 11 bases agree with TRBD2. V was clipped by 8 bases and J by 6 bases; unmatched bases: 6. There are 14 residues in the CDR3. Per germline, CDR1 ENHRY and CDR2 SYGVKD. CDR3 coding DNA: TGTGCCATCTCAACCGGGACTAGCGGCAATGAGCAGTTCTTC. Translating gives CAISTGTSGNEQFF.

Concerning this clone itself: Distinct nucleotide sequences in the sample also encode this CDR3. The rearrangement links TRBV5-4 to TRBJ2-3; D gene uncertain. Germline CDR1 SGHNT, CDR2 YYREEE (reference sequence). This CDR3 has 15 amino acids. Trimming removed 4 bases from V and 0 bases from J, with 12 bases in between. CDR3 sequence: CASSLRGPSTDTQYF. In DNA, the CDR3 is TGTGCCAGCAGCCTTCGAGGACCGAGCACAGATACGCAGTATTTT.

This sequence joins TRBV5-6 and TRBJ2-5, with TRBD1 identical over 7 bases. V was pared by 2 bases and J by 4 bases, with 2 bases of the junction left unmatched. Germline lookup yields CDR1 SGHDT and CDR2 YYEEEE. CDR3 length equals 13 residues. CDR3 bases: TGTGCCAGCAGCTTAGCAGGGGGAGAGACCCAGTACTTC. It encodes CASSLAGGETQYF. The complete variable domain, with remaining parts taken from reference TRBV5-6 and TRBJ2-5, reads DAGVTQSPTHLIKTRGQQVTLRCSPKSGHDTVSWYQQALGQGPQFIFQYYEEEERQRGNFPDRFSGHQFPNYSSELNVNALLLGDSALYLCASSLAGGETQYFGPGTRLLVL.